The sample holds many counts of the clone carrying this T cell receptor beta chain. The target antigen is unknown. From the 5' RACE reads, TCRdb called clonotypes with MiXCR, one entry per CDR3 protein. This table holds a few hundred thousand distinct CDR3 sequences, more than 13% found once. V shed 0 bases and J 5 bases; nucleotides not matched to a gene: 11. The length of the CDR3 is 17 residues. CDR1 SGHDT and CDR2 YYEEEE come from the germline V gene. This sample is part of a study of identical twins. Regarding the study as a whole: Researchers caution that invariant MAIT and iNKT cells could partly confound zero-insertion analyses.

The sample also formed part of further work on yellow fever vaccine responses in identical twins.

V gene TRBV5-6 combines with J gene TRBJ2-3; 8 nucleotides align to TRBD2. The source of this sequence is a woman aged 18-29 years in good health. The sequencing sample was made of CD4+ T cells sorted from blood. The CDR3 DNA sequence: TGTGCCAGCAGCTTGGCGGGGGGACTAGTTCGAGAAGATACGCAGTATTTT. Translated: CASSLAGGLVREDTQYF.